The clone carrying this T cell receptor beta chain came up once. This entry is derived from a study of cytomegalovirus exposure and HLA in healthy donors. Study-wide context: Roughly 80% of more than 300 genotyped donors fell in the Caucasian-associated ancestry cluster.

Germline V gene data show CDR1 as MNHEY and CDR2 as SMNVEV (reference sequence). The CDR3 sequence is 14 residues long. Trimming at V came to 4 bases and at J to 4 bases, leaving 3 bases not matched to a gene. The PCR had 60 Vbeta and 13 Jbeta primers. Generated by immunoSEQ multiplex PCR, the TCRdb table keeps only in-frame clones and is missing some. This table has approximately 130,000 clones, approximately 78% appearing once. Sequencing used PBMCs. The chain is built from TRBV27 and TRBJ2-3, with 9 nucleotides matching TRBD1. The origin of this receptor is a woman aged 45-65 years in good health and CMV-seropositive. The CDR3 region is CASSSRTGADTQYF. The CDR3 nucleotides are TGTGCCAGCAGTTCCCGGACAGGGGCAGATACGCAGTATTTT.